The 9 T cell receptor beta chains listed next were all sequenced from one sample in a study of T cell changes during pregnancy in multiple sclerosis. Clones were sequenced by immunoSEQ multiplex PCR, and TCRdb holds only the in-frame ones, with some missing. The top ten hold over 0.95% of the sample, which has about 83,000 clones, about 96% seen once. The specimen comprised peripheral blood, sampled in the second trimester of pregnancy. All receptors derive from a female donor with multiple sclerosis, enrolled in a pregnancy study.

The chain's CDR3 is CASSLTGVYGYTF. For the CDR3, the DNA is TGTGCCAGCAGTCTCACAGGGGTCTATGGCTACACCTTC. V is TRBV27 and J is TRBJ1-2; 7 positions agree with TRBD1. The CDR3 totals 13 residues. V shed 5 bases, J shed 4 bases, and the junction held 4 bases outside the gene matches. Germline V gene sequence: CDR1 MNHEY, CDR2 SMNVEV (reference sequence).

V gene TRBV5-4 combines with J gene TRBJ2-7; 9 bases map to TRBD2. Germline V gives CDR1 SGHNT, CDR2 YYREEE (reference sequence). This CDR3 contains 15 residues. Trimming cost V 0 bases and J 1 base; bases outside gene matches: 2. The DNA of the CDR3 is TGTGCCAGCAGCTTGGAAAGCGGGAGGTCCTACGAGCAGTACTTC. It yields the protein CASSLESGRSYEQYF.

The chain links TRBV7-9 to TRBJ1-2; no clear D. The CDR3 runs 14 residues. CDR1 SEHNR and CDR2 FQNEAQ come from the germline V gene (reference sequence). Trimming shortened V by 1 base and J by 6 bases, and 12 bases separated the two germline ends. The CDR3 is CASSLVLEMHGYTF. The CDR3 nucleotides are TGTGCCAGCAGCTTAGTCTTGGAGATGCATGGCTACACCTTC.

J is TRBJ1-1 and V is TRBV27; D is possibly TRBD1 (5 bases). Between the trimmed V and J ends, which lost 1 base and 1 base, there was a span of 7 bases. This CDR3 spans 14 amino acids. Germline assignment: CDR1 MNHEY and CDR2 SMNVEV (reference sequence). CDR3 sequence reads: CASSLLGGNTEAFF. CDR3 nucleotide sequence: TGTGCCAGCAGTTTATTGGGGGGGAACACTGAAGCTTTCTTT.

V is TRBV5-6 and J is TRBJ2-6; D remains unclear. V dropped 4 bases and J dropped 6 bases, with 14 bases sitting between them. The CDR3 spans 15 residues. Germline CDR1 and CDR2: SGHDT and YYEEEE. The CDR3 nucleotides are TGTGCCAGCAGCCTAACTTCCACTACGGCCAACGTCCTGACTTTC. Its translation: CASSLTSTTANVLTF.

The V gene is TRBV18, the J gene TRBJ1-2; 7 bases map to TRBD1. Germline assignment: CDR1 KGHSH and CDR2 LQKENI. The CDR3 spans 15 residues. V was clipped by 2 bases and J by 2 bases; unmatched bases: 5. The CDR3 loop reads CASSPGAGGNYGYTF. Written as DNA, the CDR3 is TGTGCCAGCTCACCAGGGGCAGGGGGAAACTATGGCTACACCTTC.

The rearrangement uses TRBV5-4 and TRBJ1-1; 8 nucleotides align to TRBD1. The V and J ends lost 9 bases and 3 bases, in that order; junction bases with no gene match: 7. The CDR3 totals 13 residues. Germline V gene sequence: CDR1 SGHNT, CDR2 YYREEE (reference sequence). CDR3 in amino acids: CAIKGDRYTEAFF. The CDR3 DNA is TGTGCCATCAAAGGGGACAGGTACACTGAAGCTTTCTTT. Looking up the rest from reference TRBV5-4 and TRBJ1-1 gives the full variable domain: ETGVTQSPTHLIKTRGQQVTLRCSSQSGHNTVSWYQQALGQGPQFIFQYYREEENGRGNFPPRFSGLQFPNYSSELNVNALELDDSALYLCAIKGDRYTEAFFGQGTRLTVV.

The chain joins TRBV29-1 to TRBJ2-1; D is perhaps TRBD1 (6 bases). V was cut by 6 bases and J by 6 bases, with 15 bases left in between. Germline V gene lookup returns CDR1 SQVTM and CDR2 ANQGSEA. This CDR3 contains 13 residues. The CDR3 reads CSVVDSGPNEQFF. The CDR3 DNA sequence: TGCAGCGTAGTGGACAGCGGCCCCAATGAGCAGTTCTTC.

The CDR3 loop is CASSLVTSGSAEQYF. CDR3 bases: TGCGCCAGCAGCTTGGTGACTAGCGGGAGCGCCGAGCAGTACTTC. The chain joins TRBV5-1 to TRBJ2-7; 12 nucleotides align to TRBD2. The CDR3 totals 15 residues. V was clipped by 0 bases and J by 6 bases; unmatched bases: 4. CDR1 and CDR2 (germline): SGHRS, YFSETQ.